This T cell receptor beta chain was recorded in a study of beta chain features in type 1 diabetes. Findings of the study overall: Across patients, naive, central memory and Treg TCRB repertoires exhibited apparently greater similarity than was observed across healthy donors. Patients with type 1 diabetes carried fewer insertions and had more deletions at their VDJ junctions. Researchers cautioned that cDNA sequencing could over-represent cells with high TCR expression.

As every portion of the isolated RNA was reverse transcribed, the sequencing read expressed TCRB transcripts. Read counts averaged roughly 4 million for samples of naive, central memory and regulatory T cells. Sequencing was performed with immunoSEQ multiplex PCR; in TCRdb, only in-frame clones are kept and a portion is missing. Seen here are hundreds of thousands of clones, 9.6% observed once, and the top ten hold just under 0.035%. This clone was observed a few times. The antigen is unknown. The germline V gene encodes CDR1 SEHNR and CDR2 FQNEAQ (reference sequence). This CDR3 comprises 17 residues. With V trimmed by 3 bases and J by 4 bases, 5 bases remained unmatched.

The sequenced material came from naive CD4+ T cells from blood. The rearrangement links TRBV7-9 to TRBJ2-6, with TRBD2 identical over 11 bases. This receptor was obtained from a woman aged 18-35 years in good health. CDR3 protein: CASSFHSGRGGANVLTF. The CDR3 nucleotides read TGTGCCAGCAGCTTCCATAGCGGGAGGGGGGGGGCCAACGTCCTGACTTTC.